This record concerns one T cell receptor beta chain sequence. Its cognate antigen is unknown. Attachment of unique molecular identifiers to individual cDNA molecules was performed in the library. TCRdb passed the RACE reads through MiXCR, listing each CDR3 protein once. The sample yields approximately 260,000 distinct CDR3 sequences, about 8.6% seen once. Described time point: pre-sensitization, week 0. Treatment: therapeutic diphenylcyclopropenone sensitization with weekly scalp DPC. The source of the sample is a study of human T cells and chemical hapten exposure. About the study: Diagnoses of alopecia areata, totalis or universalis occurred in mostly female patients.

The CDR3 is 13 residues long. Losses at the gene ends were 4 bases for V and 5 bases for J; bases not matched to a gene: 2. Germline V CDR1 and CDR2: KGHDR, SFDVKD. Study-level points and caveats: TCRs exceeding a frequency of 1 in 1000 stayed unchanged under DPC sensitization. Relative to controls, expanded TCRs formed significantly more large CDR3 similarity clusters.

The receptor's source is a middle-aged woman with alopecia areata. Some clones in this sample may be carry-over from other donors' samples. Sequenced here: whole blood, sampled in connection with sensitization to the hapten diphenylcyclopropenone (DPC). This chain connects TRBV24-1 to TRBJ2-3; 7 bases agree with TRBD2. CDR3 residues: CATSDGLGDTQYF. The CDR3 DNA sequence: TGTGCCACCAGTGACGGACTAGGAGATACGCAGTATTTT.